In its sample, the clone carrying this TCR beta chain was seen a few times. Its antigen is currently unknown. The sorted Tregs were CD4+CD25+CD127-/low cells. The germline CDR1 and CDR2 sequences are SGHTA and FQGNSA. The ends were cut back, 2 bases at V and 5 bases at J, with 10 bases in the middle. The length of the CDR3 is 15 residues. One entry per CDR3 protein, called by TCRdb with MiXCR from the 5' RACE reads. This table has approximately 60,000 distinct CDR3 sequences, 26% appearing once. Broader study findings: Tumor memory CD4+ T cell TCR gene usage was found to cluster with blood and lymph node memory CD4+ cells and with lymph node naive CD4+ cells.

The TCR was taken from a female donor with breast cancer. The J gene is TRBJ1-6, the V gene TRBV7-2, with a weak D call TRBD1 (5 bases). The specimen sequenced was tumor-infiltrating Tregs sorted from the breast tumor. The CDR3 reads CASSLRGVNNSPLHF. The CDR3 bases are TGTGCCAGCAGCTTACGAGGGGTGAATAATTCACCCCTCCACTTT.